These 17 T cell receptor beta chains originate from one sample sequenced in a study of T and B cells in COVID-19 patients. Each TRB amplification used about 250-550 ng of genomic DNA from blood. Multiplex PCR with BIOMED2 TRB-A/B primer pools amplified TRB rearrangements. TCRdb ran MiXCR on the multiplex PCR reads and lists one entry per CDR3 protein. The sample lists under 4,500 distinct CDR3 sequences, approximately 24% seen once, with roughly a quarter in the top ten. Sequencing input: blood. All receptors derive from a human donor with active COVID-19.

With regard to this clonotype: A read error may produce the germline difference seen at one junction end. The chain links TRBV4-3 to TRBJ2-7; D uncertain. The CDR3 totals 15 residues. Per germline, CDR1 LGHNA and CDR2 YSLEER. CDR3 sequence: CASSRVVGVSYEQYF. The CDR3 region has the DNA TGTGCCAGCAGCCGCGTAGTGGGTGTTTCCTACGAGCAGTACTTC.

V gene TRBV6-1 combines with J gene TRBJ2-7; 9 nucleotides line up with TRBD1. Germline assignment: CDR1 MNHNS and CDR2 SASEGT. CDR3 size: 14 residues. Trimming at V came to 8 bases and at J to 4 bases, leaving 9 bases not matched to a gene. CDR3 coding DNA: TGTGCCAGCGGGCCCGGGACAGGGAGGTACGAGCAGTACTTC. The encoded protein is CASGPGTGRYEQYF.

V usage is TRBV25-1 and J usage is TRBJ2-1; 9 nucleotides align to TRBD2. This CDR3 is 18 amino acids long. Germline CDR1 MGHDK, CDR2 SYGVNS. Trimming at V came to 6 bases and at J to 0 bases, leaving 12 bases not matched to a gene. The CDR3 region is CASSQRAGGPSSYNEQFF. For the CDR3, the DNA is TGTGCCAGCAGCCAACGGGCGGGAGGGCCGAGCTCCTACAATGAGCAGTTCTTC.

Only a few counts were recorded for this clonotype. The chain has TRBV10-3 and TRBJ1-1; TRBD1 matches at 7 bases. Losses at the gene ends were 4 bases for V and 6 bases for J; bases not matched to a gene: 11. The CDR3 runs 15 residues. Germline CDR1 reads ENHRY; CDR2 reads SYGVKD. CDR3 bases: TGTGCCATCAGTGGGGGGCGACAGGGAAACTCTGAAGCTTTCTTT. The encoded protein is CAISGGRQGNSEAFF.

By sample share, this clonotype is medium-sized. The CDR3 bases are TGTGCCAGCAGAGCCGGGACTAGCGGGGAACAGAGGGAGCAGTACTTC. It is translated as CASRAGTSGEQREQYF. The chain carries TRBV12-3 or TRBV12-4 and TRBJ2-7, with 13 bases lining up with TRBD2. V gave up 6 bases and J gave up 7 bases; unmatched junction bases: 12. The CDR3 is 16 amino acids.

By sample fraction, this clonotype is medium-sized. The chain links TRBV30 to TRBJ1-1; D is unresolved. Germline V CDR1 and CDR2: GTSNPN, SVGIG (reference sequence). V was clipped by 7 bases and J by 10 bases, with 25 bases between them. The CDR3 covers 14 residues. The CDR3 protein is CASTTSSTHLVAFF. The CDR3 nucleotides read TGTGCCTCGACCACCTCATCCACCCATCTAGTAGCTTTCTTT.

This chain uses TRBV5-1 with TRBJ1-1, with unresolved D. Germline CDR1 and CDR2: SGHRS and YFSETQ. Between the trimmed V and J ends, which lost 1 base and 4 bases, there was a span of 5 bases. The CDR3 covers 12 residues. The CDR3 protein is CASSLFGTEAFF. Here the CDR3 DNA reads TGCGCCAGCAGCTTGTTCGGCACTGAAGCTTTCTTT.

By sample share, this clonotype is medium-sized. The gene calls are TRBV12-3 or TRBV12-4 and TRBJ2-1; 7 positions match TRBD2. After removal of 3 bases from V and 8 bases from J, the junction contained 7 bases not matched to a gene. This CDR3 is built from 14 residues. The CDR3 region has the DNA TGTGCCAGCAGTTTGGGACTATCATATCATGAGCAGTTCTTC. Its translation: CASSLGLSYHEQFF.

This chain uses TRBV19 with TRBJ1-1, with 9 positions matching TRBD1. Unmatched junction bases numbered 12, after V lost 9 bases and J lost 4 bases. The length of the CDR3 is 15 residues. Germline CDR1 reads LNHDA; CDR2 reads SQIVND (reference sequence). The CDR3 loop reads CASTLLGQGPTEAFF. Here the CDR3 DNA reads TGTGCCAGCACCCTTCTGGGACAGGGCCCCACTGAAGCTTTCTTT.

In its sample, this clonotype was seen many times. The chain uses TRBV27 and TRBJ1-1, with no clear D. Germline values: CDR1 MNHEY, CDR2 SMNVEV (reference sequence). V was clipped by 0 bases and J by 6 bases, with 17 bases between them. The CDR3 spans 16 residues. The CDR3 region has the DNA TGTGCCAGCAGTTTATCGGTCAGGCCCCATAAAGCTGAAGCTTTCTTT. As protein: CASSLSVRPHKAEAFF.

The V and J genes are TRBV18 and TRBJ2-1; 13 bases are a match to TRBD2. Germline CDR1 is KGHSH and CDR2 is LQKENI. V trimming: 8 bases; J trimming: 9 bases; junction bases outside the gene matches: 10. This CDR3 has 15 residues. This CDR3 is CASSAGTSGNREQFF. In DNA, the CDR3 is TGTGCCAGCAGTGCCGGGACTAGCGGGAATCGTGAGCAGTTCTTC.

Judged by abundance, this clonotype is medium-sized. The chain joins TRBV6-1 to TRBJ1-5; D gene ambiguous. V was shortened by 4 bases and J by 2 bases, with 15 bases between the two germline ends. This CDR3 spans 16 amino acids. Per the germline V gene, CDR1 is MNHNS and CDR2 is SASEGT. CDR3 nucleotide sequence: TGTGCCAGCAGTGCTCCGGGTATCTTGGGCAATCAGCCCCAGCATTTT. The encoded protein is CASSAPGILGNQPQHF.

The chain links TRBV6-2 or TRBV6-3 to TRBJ1-5; D gene unclear. Germline assignment: CDR1 MNHEY and CDR2 SVGEGT. V gave up 6 bases and J gave up 1 base, with 16 bases separating them. The CDR3 has 16 residues. The CDR3 DNA is TGTGCCAGCAGCCCCCGTCAAGGTAGGAGCAATCAGCCCCAGCATTTT. Encoded protein: CASSPRQGRSNQPQHF.

This clonotype was picked up many times. The CDR3 is CASRGAGGRETQYF. DNA for the CDR3: TGTGCCAGCAGGGGAGCGGGAGGGCGGGAGACCCAGTACTTC. V gene TRBV27 combines with J gene TRBJ2-5; 10 bases fit TRBD2. Germline loops: CDR1 MNHEY, CDR2 SMNVEV (reference sequence). V lost 6 bases, J lost 5 bases, and 6 bases stayed unmatched. The CDR3 extends over 14 amino acids.

This clonotype was picked up many times. The genes are TRBV5-1 and TRBJ2-7; 7 bases map to TRBD2. The CDR3 loop spans 13 amino acids. V was pared by 0 bases and J by 6 bases, with 3 bases of the junction left unmatched. Germline assignment: CDR1 SGHRS and CDR2 YFSETQ. DNA of the CDR3: TGCGCCAGCAGCTTGGAACCGGGAGGCGAGCAGTACTTC. This translates into CASSLEPGGEQYF.

The gene calls are TRBV2 and TRBJ1-6, with a tentative D call TRBD1 (6 bases). Per germline, CDR1 SNHLY and CDR2 FYNNEI. V was trimmed by 6 bases and J by 5 bases, leaving 8 bases between them. The CDR3 sequence is 13 residues long. CDR3 nucleotides: TGTGCCAGCAGGCAGGGGAATAATTCACCCCTCCACTTT. It specifies CASRQGNNSPLHF. Full variable domain (rest looked up from reference TRBV2 and TRBJ1-6): EPEVTQTPSHQVTQMGQEVILRCVPISNHLYFYWYRQILGQKVEFLVSFYNNEISEKSEIFDDQFSVERPDGSNFTLKIRSTKLEDSAMYFCASRQGNNSPLHFGNGTRLTVT.

The chain carries TRBV28 and TRBJ2-7; tentatively, D is TRBD2 (6 bases). V lost 2 bases and J 4 bases, leaving 6 bases between the germline ends. The CDR3 consists of 12 residues. The V gene's germline CDR1 is MDHEN and CDR2 SYDVKM. CDR3 nucleotide sequence: TGTGCCAGCAGTTTAGGGACTTACGAGCAGTACTTC. This sequence encodes CASSLGTYEQYF.